The 8 T cell receptor beta chains listed next were all sequenced from one sample in a study of long-term antiretroviral therapy in people with HIV. They ran version v3.0 of the immunoSEQ assay at survey level. Clones were read by immunoSEQ multiplex PCR, and TCRdb kept only the in-frame ones, dropping some. The data contain under 8,500 clones, around 73% of them singletons. This material consisted of unsorted PBMCs, taken 0.2 years after starting antiretroviral therapy. The receptors come from a man aged 35 to 55 with HIV.

This chain uses TRBV19 with TRBJ2-1; possible D gene TRBD1, 6 bases. The V gene lost 3 bases and the J gene lost 8 bases, with 14 bases spanning the gap. The CDR3 loop spans 14 amino acids. Germline lookup yields CDR1 LNHDA and CDR2 SQIVND (reference sequence). As DNA, the CDR3 is TGTGCCAGTAGTATGTTTGGGGGCCGGGATGAGCAGTTCTTC. Protein product: CASSMFGGRDEQFF.

This clone showed up just a few times. This chain links TRBV5-1 with TRBJ1-1; tentatively, D is TRBD1 (5 bases). The V gene lost 1 base and the J gene lost 1 base, with 11 bases spanning the gap. The CDR3 runs to 15 residues. Germline CDR1 is SGHRS and CDR2 is YFSETQ. The CDR3 is CASSLMGRANTEAFF. CDR3 in DNA: TGCGCCAGCAGCTTGATGGGCAGGGCGAACACTGAAGCTTTCTTT.

V usage is TRBV7-3 and J usage is TRBJ1-1; no clear D. V lost 0 bases, J lost 1 base, and 6 bases lay in between. The CDR3 has 14 residues. Germline V gives CDR1 SGHTA, CDR2 FQGTGA. CDR3 region: CASSLTVENTEAFF. In nucleotides, the CDR3 is TGTGCCAGCAGCTTAACGGTCGAGAACACTGAAGCTTTCTTT.

In its sample, this clone was seen once. The chain is built from TRBV27 and TRBJ2-2, with D hard to call. V gave up 1 base and J gave up 1 base, with 4 bases separating them. Germline CDR1 and CDR2: MNHEY and SMNVEV (reference sequence). This CDR3 comprises 14 residues. The CDR3 region has the DNA TGTGCCAGCAGTTTATGGGGGAACACCGGGGAGCTGTTTTTT. It translates to CASSLWGNTGELFF.

This chain uses TRBV4-1 with TRBJ2-2; no clear D. This CDR3 contains 15 residues. V dropped 1 base and J dropped 6 bases, with 12 bases sitting between them. From germline, CDR1 is MGHRA and CDR2 YSYEKL. CDR3 coding DNA: TGCGCCAGCAGCCAAGCCCACAACAGCGCCGGGGAGCTGTTTTTT. Translating it yields CASSQAHNSAGELFF.

The CDR3 DNA reads TGTGCCAGCGCCGAACAGACTTTCACCGGGGAGCTGTTTTTT. Protein product: CASAEQTFTGELFF. The J gene is TRBJ2-2, the V gene TRBV6-6, with D hard to call. This CDR3 has 14 amino acids. CDR1 MNHNY and CDR2 SVGAGI come from the germline V gene (reference sequence). Trimming took off 8 bases at V and 4 bases at J, with 14 bases between the two ends.

This clone occurred a few times. The chain is built from TRBV30 and TRBJ1-2; no definite D call. Between the trimmed V and J ends, which lost 0 bases and 6 bases, there was a span of 8 bases. The germline gives CDR1 GTSNPN, CDR2 SVGIG (reference sequence). The CDR3 extends over 12 amino acids. CDR3 protein: CAWSVLGDGYTF. CDR3 sequence (DNA): TGTGCCTGGAGTGTACTCGGAGATGGCTACACCTTC.

This clone is categorized as large (0.1 to 1%). The DNA for the CDR3 is TGTGCCAGCAGCGTAGACCCCTCCATCACCCAAGGAGATACGCAGTATTTT. This sequence encodes CASSVDPSITQGDTQYF. The chain carries TRBV9 and TRBJ2-3; D is unresolved. CDR1 SGDLS and CDR2 YYNGEE come from the germline V gene. The CDR3 is 17 residues long. Trimming took off 0 bases at V and 5 bases at J, with 19 bases between the two ends. The full variable domain, in which reference TRBV9 and TRBJ2-3 provide the parts outside the CDR3, is DSGVTQTPKHLITATGQRVTLRCSPRSGDLSVYWYQQSLDQGLQFLIQYYNGEERAKGNILERFSAQQFPDLHSELNLSSLELGDSALYFCASSVDPSITQGDTQYFGPGTRLTVL.